This record covers a single T cell receptor (beta chain). Its cognate antigen has yet to be identified. Base qualities are missing; no much larger clone stands one base away. V trim: 5 bases; J trim: 2 bases; unmatched bases: 8. The germline V gene (reference sequence) yields SEHNR for CDR1 and FQNEAQ for CDR2. The CDR3 contains 17 residues, cysteine and phenylalanine counted. Kept here is only the CDR3 DNA, which spans 51 bases and is read in frame from base 1. This specimen comes from a study of blood T cell repertoires in COVID-19 (dated by TCRdb to about 2020). As for the study more broadly: Samples from collaborators originated in the United States, Italy and Spain and spanned both the acute and convalescent phases of COVID-19. Samples were obtained from the ongoing ImmuneRACE study (first 160 participants) and from 1,200 or so subjects provided by 6 global collaborators. Where available, HLA class I and class II types were obtained from metadata supplied by the sample provider rather than from assay-based typing. Deeply sampled blood TCRbeta repertoires from subjects exposed to, actively infected with, or recovered from COVID-19 were included in the dataset. The sample metadata nearly always contained a de-identified subject ID, COVID-19 status, age in years and sex. The prospective study material was composed of cDNA or gDNA derived from T cells, B-cell-depleted T cells, or PBMCs. A freely available public database, intended as a resource for researchers studying the immune response to SARS-CoV-2, is where the repertoires were released. Study-wide findings and limitations: How much clinical and demographic metadata was included differed by source and by participant, and the metadata was provided uncurated.

TCRbeta CDR3 regions were amplified from genomic DNA by means of the immunoSEQ Assay, a bias-controlled multiplex PCR. The source study handled its data this way. Within the assay, amplification of reference gene primers was used to estimate how many nucleated cells each sample contained. To quantify the absolute abundance of each unique TCRbeta CDR3 rearrangement, sequence reads were collapsed and filtered. For each sample, productive Simpson clonality was calculated as the square root of Simpson's diversity index across productive rearrangements. TCRdb holds this immuneACCESS table with in-frame rearrangements only. Some clones are missing; in checked studies, unresolved V genes explain under half, and the rest has no known cause. The D gene and trimming were derived from the DNA, and the V and J assignments and clone size from that table. In this sample the table shows about 130,000 clones, approximately 87% of which occur a single time. The ten most abundant clones make up less than 4.5% of the sample.

Whole blood was collected in K2EDTA tubes by collaborating institutions according to the institutions' own protocols. For TCRbeta analysis, collaborators shipped samples as frozen whole blood, isolated PBMCs, or DNA extracted from either of those sample types. Sample: peripheral blood. The TCR comes from a woman in her fifties or sixties with acute or convalescent COVID-19. The V and J segments used are TRBV7-9 and TRBJ1-4; TRBD1 fits 10 bases in the junction. The nucleotides read TGTGCCAGCAGCCCGGGACAGGGGCTTTTTACTAATGAAAAACTGTTTTTT. Translation gives CASSPGQGLFTNEKLFF.